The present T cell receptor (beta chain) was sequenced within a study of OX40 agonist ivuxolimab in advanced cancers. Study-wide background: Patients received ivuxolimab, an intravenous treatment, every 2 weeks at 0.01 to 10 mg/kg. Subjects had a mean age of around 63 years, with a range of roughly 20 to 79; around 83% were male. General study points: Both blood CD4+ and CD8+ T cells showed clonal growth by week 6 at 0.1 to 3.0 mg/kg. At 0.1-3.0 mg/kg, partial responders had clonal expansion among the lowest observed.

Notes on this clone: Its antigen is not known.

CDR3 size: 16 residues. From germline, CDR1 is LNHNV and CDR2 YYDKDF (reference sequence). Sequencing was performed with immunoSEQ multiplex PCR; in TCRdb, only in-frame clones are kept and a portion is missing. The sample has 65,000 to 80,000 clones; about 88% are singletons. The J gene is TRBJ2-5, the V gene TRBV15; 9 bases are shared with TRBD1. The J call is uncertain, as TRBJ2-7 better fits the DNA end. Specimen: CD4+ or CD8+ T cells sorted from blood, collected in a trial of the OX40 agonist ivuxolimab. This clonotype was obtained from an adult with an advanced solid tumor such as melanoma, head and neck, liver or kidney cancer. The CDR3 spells CATSSPGTGYPSEQYF. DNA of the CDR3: TGTGCCACCAGCAGTCCCGGGACAGGGTACCCCTCCGAGCAGTACTTC.